The clone carrying this T cell receptor beta chain appeared once. Its antigen is unknown. CDR1 SGHAT and CDR2 FQNNGV come from the germline V gene. The germline V and J ends were trimmed by 6 bases and 3 bases, with 15 bases remaining between them. This CDR3 region has 14 residues. This sample is part of a study of OX40 agonist ivuxolimab in advanced cancers. Whole-study results and caveats: Both blood CD4+ and CD8+ T cells showed clonal growth by week 6 at 0.1 to 3.0 mg/kg.

This table comes from immunoSEQ multiplex PCR, and its TCRdb copy is limited to in-frame clones, with some not included. This table holds approximately 76,000 clones, around nine tenths found once. Drawing of blood for sampling happened at baseline, at cycle 4 day 1, and at cycle 7 day 1. The starting material was CD4+ or CD8+ T cells sorted from blood, obtained in a trial of the OX40 agonist ivuxolimab. This clonotype originated in an adult with an advanced solid tumor such as melanoma, head and neck, liver or kidney cancer. The chain is built from TRBV11-2 and TRBJ2-7; D may match TRBD1 or TRBD2 (5 bases each). The CDR3 DNA reads TGTGCCAGCAGGTTTTTAAGGGGAGTCTACGAGCAGTACTTC. Its protein product is CASRFLRGVYEQYF.